The rows below give T cell receptor beta chains drawn from one sample of a study of cytomegalovirus exposure and HLA in healthy donors. TCRdb keeps only in-frame clones here, not all; method: immunoSEQ multiplex PCR. This sample yields 150,000 to 200,000 clones, of which around 80% are seen a single time; more than 4% belongs to the top ten. The sample was PBMCs. The receptors derive from a male donor in good health and CMV-seronegative. The CDR3 runs from the conserved cysteine through the conserved F or W. D genes are given only for firm matches. The size of a clone is reported for some rows only, either as once, few or many, or as a class for expanded clones.

j_call: TRBJ2-3
cdr3_length: 16
clone_size: NA
d_call: NA
v_call: TRBV9
cdr3_nt: TGTGCCAGCAGCGTAGGCGGGGCAGGGAGAACAGATACGCAGTATTTT
cdr3_aa: CASSVGGAGRTDTQYF

j_call: TRBJ2-3
cdr3_length: 19
clone_size: once
d_call: TRBD2
v_call: TRBV2
cdr3_nt: TGTGCCAGCCAGGATGGACTAGCGGAGATGTACGAACAACCAGATACGCAGTATTTT
cdr3_aa: CASQDGLAEMYEQPDTQYF

j_call: TRBJ2-3
cdr3_length: 13
clone_size: NA
d_call: NA
v_call: TRBV29-1
cdr3_nt: TGCAGCGAGGGGGGGGCTAGCACAGATACGCAGTATTTT
cdr3_aa: CSEGGASTDTQYF

j_call: TRBJ2-7
cdr3_length: 15
clone_size: NA
d_call: TRBD2
v_call: TRBV11-2
cdr3_nt: TGTGCCAGCAGCCCACTAGCGGGAGTAGCCTACGAGCAGTACTTC
cdr3_aa: CASSPLAGVAYEQYF

j_call: TRBJ2-7
cdr3_length: 14
clone_size: NA
d_call: NA
v_call: TRBV5-1
cdr3_nt: TGCGCCAGCAGCTTGGCCCCACCGGGGTACGAGCAGTACTTC
cdr3_aa: CASSLAPPGYEQYF

j_call: TRBJ2-7
cdr3_length: 15
clone_size: NA
d_call: TRBD1
v_call: TRBV4-1
cdr3_nt: TGCGCCAGCAGCAACCCCGGGACAGGGAACTACGAGCAGTACTTC
cdr3_aa: CASSNPGTGNYEQYF

j_call: TRBJ2-7
cdr3_length: 13
clone_size: NA
d_call: NA
v_call: TRBV29-1
cdr3_nt: TGCAGCGTTGCCTCCGTGGGGCCTTGGGAGCAGTACTTC
cdr3_aa: CSVASVGPWEQYF

j_call: TRBJ1-2
cdr3_length: 16
clone_size: NA
d_call: TRBD1
v_call: TRBV18
cdr3_nt: TGTGCCAGCTCACCAACAGACAGGGGTCCCAACTATGGCTACACCTTC
cdr3_aa: CASSPTDRGPNYGYTF

j_call: TRBJ2-5
cdr3_length: 17
clone_size: NA
d_call: NA
v_call: TRBV9
cdr3_nt: TGTGCCAGCAGCCCTGGGATCCGGGAGCGGTCCGGAGAGACCCAGTACTTC
cdr3_aa: CASSPGIRERSGETQYF

j_call: TRBJ2-1
cdr3_length: 17
clone_size: NA
d_call: NA
v_call: TRBV5-6
cdr3_nt: TGTGCCAGCAGCTTCGATAAAGTTTTAGGTAGCGCCCTCGAGCAGTTCTTC
cdr3_aa: CASSFDKVLGSALEQFF

j_call: TRBJ2-6
cdr3_length: 16
clone_size: once
d_call: TRBD1
v_call: TRBV5-1
cdr3_nt: TGCGCCAGCAGCTTGACAGGGGGCTCTGGGGCCAACGTCCTGACTTTC
cdr3_aa: CASSLTGGSGANVLTF

j_call: TRBJ2-1
cdr3_length: 15
clone_size: NA
d_call: TRBD1
v_call: TRBV7-8
cdr3_nt: TGTGCCATTCAGGCAGGACAGGGGTCCTACAATGAGCAGTTCTTC
cdr3_aa: CAIQAGQGSYNEQFF

j_call: TRBJ2-2
cdr3_length: 18
clone_size: NA
d_call: TRBD1
v_call: TRBV19
cdr3_nt: TGTGCCACTCCTCTCCGGGACAGGGGGCCGGTGAACACCGGGGAGCTGTTTTTT
cdr3_aa: CATPLRDRGPVNTGELFF

j_call: TRBJ1-2
cdr3_length: 15
clone_size: NA
d_call: TRBD1
v_call: TRBV5-1
cdr3_nt: TGCGCCAGCAGCTCTAATTGGGACAGTAACTATGGCTACACCTTC
cdr3_aa: CASSSNWDSNYGYTF

j_call: TRBJ2-7
cdr3_length: 14
clone_size: few
d_call: NA
v_call: TRBV6-5
cdr3_nt: TGTGCCAGCAGTTACACCGGGACTCCCTACGAGCAGTACTTC
cdr3_aa: CASSYTGTPYEQYF

j_call: TRBJ1-3
cdr3_length: 16
clone_size: NA
d_call: NA
v_call: TRBV5-1
cdr3_nt: TGCGCCAGCAGTTTGACCGCCACAACCTCTGGAAACACCATATATTTT
cdr3_aa: CASSLTATTSGNTIYF

j_call: TRBJ2-7
cdr3_length: 13
clone_size: NA
d_call: TRBD1
v_call: TRBV6-5
cdr3_nt: TGTGCCAGCGGCTCGACAGGGCCCTACGAGCAGTACTTC
cdr3_aa: CASGSTGPYEQYF

j_call: TRBJ2-2
cdr3_length: 13
clone_size: NA
d_call: NA
v_call: TRBV6-5
cdr3_nt: TGTGCCAGCAGACAGGGATATCCCGGGGAGCTGTTTTTT
cdr3_aa: CASRQGYPGELFF

j_call: TRBJ2-7
cdr3_length: 15
clone_size: NA
d_call: NA
v_call: TRBV6-5
cdr3_nt: TGTGCCAGCAGTTACGACGCAGGGTTCTCCTACGAGCAGTACTTC
cdr3_aa: CASSYDAGFSYEQYF

j_call: TRBJ2-7
cdr3_length: 14
clone_size: NA
d_call: NA
v_call: TRBV5-4
cdr3_nt: TGTGCCAGCAGCTTGGAAGACACCTCCTACGAGCAGTACTTC
cdr3_aa: CASSLEDTSYEQYF

j_call: TRBJ2-2
cdr3_length: 15
clone_size: once
d_call: TRBD1
v_call: TRBV5-6
cdr3_nt: TGTGCCAGCACTCTGACAGGGGGCTTGGCCGGGGAGCTGTTTTTT
cdr3_aa: CASTLTGGLAGELFF

j_call: TRBJ1-2
cdr3_length: 13
clone_size: once
d_call: NA
v_call: TRBV7-2
cdr3_nt: TGTGCCAGCAGCTCTGGACAGATCTATGGCTACACCTTC
cdr3_aa: CASSSGQIYGYTF

j_call: TRBJ1-4
cdr3_length: 13
clone_size: few
d_call: TRBD1
v_call: TRBV6-6
cdr3_nt: TGTGCCAGCAGACAGGGGCCTAATGAAAAACTGTTTTTT
cdr3_aa: CASRQGPNEKLFF

j_call: TRBJ2-7
cdr3_length: 13
clone_size: NA
d_call: TRBD2
v_call: TRBV6-5
cdr3_nt: TGTGCCAGCCACAGCGGGGCCCCATACGAGCAGTACTTC
cdr3_aa: CASHSGAPYEQYF